The 4 T cell receptor beta chains given below trace back to one sample, sequenced in a study of blood T cell repertoires in COVID-19. Assay used: immunoSEQ multiplex PCR; TCRdb lists only in-frame clones, some missing. Of around 150,000 clones listed, 80% to 90% are singletons. The specimen sequenced was peripheral blood. Receptor source: a man between 40 and 49 years old with acute or convalescent COVID-19.

With regard to this clone: The sample carries other DNA sequences with the same CDR3. V gene TRBV18 combines with J gene TRBJ1-2, with 8 nucleotides matching TRBD1. The V and J ends lost 3 bases and 3 bases, in that order; junction bases with no gene match: 3. Germline values: CDR1 KGHSH, CDR2 LQKENI. This CDR3 has 14 residues. The CDR3 is CASSPLDRDYGYTF. The CDR3 DNA is TGTGCCAGCTCACCCTTGGACAGGGACTATGGCTACACCTTC. Supplemented by reference TRBV18 and TRBJ1-2, the full variable domain reads NAGVMQNPRHLVRRRGQEARLRCSPMKGHSHVYWYRQLPEEGLKFMVYLQKENIIDESGMPKERFSAEFPKEGPSILRIQQVVRGDSAAYFCASSPLDRDYGYTFGSGTRLTVV.

In regard to this clone: The same CDR3 arises from other DNA sequences in this sample as well. V and J are TRBV7-2 and TRBJ1-1; the D is unclear. Trimming removed 2 bases from V and 0 bases from J, with 4 bases in between. The CDR3 is 13 residues long. Germline CDR1 reads SGHTA; CDR2 reads FQGNSA. The chain's CDR3 is CASSLTVNTEAFF. The CDR3 DNA follows: TGTGCCAGCAGCTTAACAGTGAACACTGAAGCTTTCTTT.

The chain is built from TRBV2 and TRBJ2-3, with 12 bases identical to TRBD2. Germline lookup yields CDR1 SNHLY and CDR2 FYNNEI. CDR3 length equals 13 residues. The ends lost 10 bases at V and 4 bases at J; junction bases unmatched: 3. The CDR3 sequence: CATGLAGPDTQYF. The CDR3 DNA reads as TGTGCCACCGGACTAGCGGGGCCAGATACGCAGTATTTT.

In its sample, this clone was seen once. The chain joins TRBV5-8 to TRBJ2-1, with D possibly being TRBD1 (6 bases). This CDR3 region has 12 residues. V was pared by 0 bases and J by 12 bases, with 10 bases between. From germline, CDR1 is SGHTS and CDR2 YDEGEE. CDR3 nucleotide sequence: TGTGCCAGCAGCTTGGAAGGCAGGGGGCAGTTCTTC. It is translated as CASSLEGRGQFF.